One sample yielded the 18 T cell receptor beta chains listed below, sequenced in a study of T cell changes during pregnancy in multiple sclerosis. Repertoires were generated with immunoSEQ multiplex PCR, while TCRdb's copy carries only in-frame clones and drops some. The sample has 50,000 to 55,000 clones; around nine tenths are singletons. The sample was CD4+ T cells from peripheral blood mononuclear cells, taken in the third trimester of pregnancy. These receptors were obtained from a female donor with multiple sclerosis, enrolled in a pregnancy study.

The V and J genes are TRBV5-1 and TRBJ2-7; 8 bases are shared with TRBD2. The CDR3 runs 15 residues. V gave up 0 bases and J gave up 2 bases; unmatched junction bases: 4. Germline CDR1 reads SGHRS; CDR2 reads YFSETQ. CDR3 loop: CASSLVAGTTYEQYF. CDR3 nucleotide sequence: TGCGCCAGCAGCTTGGTAGCGGGAACCACCTACGAGCAGTACTTC.

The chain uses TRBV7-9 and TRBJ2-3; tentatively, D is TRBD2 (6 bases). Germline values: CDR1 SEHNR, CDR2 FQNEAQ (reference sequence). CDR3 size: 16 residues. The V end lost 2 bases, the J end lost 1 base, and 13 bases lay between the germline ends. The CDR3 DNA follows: TGTGCCAGCAGCTTAATCAGGAGGGTAGGCACAGATACGCAGTATTTT. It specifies CASSLIRRVGTDTQYF.

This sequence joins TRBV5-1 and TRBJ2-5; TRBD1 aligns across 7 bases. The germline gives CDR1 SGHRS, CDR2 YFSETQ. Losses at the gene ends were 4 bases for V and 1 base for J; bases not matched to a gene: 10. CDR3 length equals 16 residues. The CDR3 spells CASSAYRGFGQETQYF. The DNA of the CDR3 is TGCGCCAGCAGCGCATACAGGGGATTCGGCCAAGAGACCCAGTACTTC.

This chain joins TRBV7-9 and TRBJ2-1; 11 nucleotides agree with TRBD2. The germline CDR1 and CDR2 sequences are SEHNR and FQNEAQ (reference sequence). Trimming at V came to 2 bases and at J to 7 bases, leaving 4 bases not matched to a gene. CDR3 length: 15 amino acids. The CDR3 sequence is CASSLTSGGGNEQFF. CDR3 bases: TGTGCCAGCAGCTTAACTAGCGGGGGAGGTAATGAGCAGTTCTTC. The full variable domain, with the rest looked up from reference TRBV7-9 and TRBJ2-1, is DTGVSQNPRHKITKRGQNVTFRCDPISEHNRLYWYRQTLGQGPEFLTYFQNEAQLEKSRLLSDRFSAERPKGSFSTLEIQRTEQGDSAMYLCASSLTSGGGNEQFFGPGTRLTVL.

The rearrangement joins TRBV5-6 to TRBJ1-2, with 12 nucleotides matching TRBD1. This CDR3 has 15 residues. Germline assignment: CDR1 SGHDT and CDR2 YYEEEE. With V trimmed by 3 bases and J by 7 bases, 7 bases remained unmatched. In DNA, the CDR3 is TGTGCCAGCAGCTGGGGGACAGGGGGCATTGGTGGCTACACCTTC. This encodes CASSWGTGGIGGYTF.

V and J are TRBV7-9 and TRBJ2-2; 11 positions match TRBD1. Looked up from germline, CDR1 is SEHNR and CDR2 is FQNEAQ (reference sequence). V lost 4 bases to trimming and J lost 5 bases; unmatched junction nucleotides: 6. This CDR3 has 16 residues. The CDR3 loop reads CASSSKDRGQTGELFF. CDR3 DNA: TGTGCCAGCAGCTCAAAGGACAGGGGGCAAACCGGGGAGCTGTTTTTT.

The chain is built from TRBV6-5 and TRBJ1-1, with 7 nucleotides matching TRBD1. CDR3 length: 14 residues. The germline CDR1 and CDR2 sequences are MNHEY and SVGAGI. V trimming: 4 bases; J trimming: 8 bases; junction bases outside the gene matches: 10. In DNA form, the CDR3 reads TGTGCCAGCAGTTCCCTGACAGGGACCTACGAAGCTTTCTTT. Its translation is CASSSLTGTYEAFF.

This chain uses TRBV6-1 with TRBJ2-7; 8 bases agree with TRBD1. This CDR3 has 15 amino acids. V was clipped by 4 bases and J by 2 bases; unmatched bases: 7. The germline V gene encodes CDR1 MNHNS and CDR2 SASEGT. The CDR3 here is CASSVQGVATYEQYF. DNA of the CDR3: TGTGCCAGCAGTGTACAGGGGGTAGCGACCTACGAGCAGTACTTC.

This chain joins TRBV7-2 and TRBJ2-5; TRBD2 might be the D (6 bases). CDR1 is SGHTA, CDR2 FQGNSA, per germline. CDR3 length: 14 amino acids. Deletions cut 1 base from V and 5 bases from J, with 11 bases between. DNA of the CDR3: TGTGCCAGCAGCTTAGTGGGGGGTTGGGAGACCCAGTACTTC. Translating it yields CASSLVGGWETQYF.

This chain's CDR3 is CSVEGDTGGNYGYTF. The CDR3 DNA follows: TGCAGCGTTGAAGGGGACACAGGGGGAAACTATGGCTACACCTTC. This rearrangement joins TRBV29-1 to TRBJ1-2; 8 bases line up with TRBD1. J was trimmed by 2 bases and V by 1 base; bases with no gene match: 6. Germline V gene data show CDR1 as SQVTM and CDR2 as ANQGSEA. CDR3 length: 15 residues.

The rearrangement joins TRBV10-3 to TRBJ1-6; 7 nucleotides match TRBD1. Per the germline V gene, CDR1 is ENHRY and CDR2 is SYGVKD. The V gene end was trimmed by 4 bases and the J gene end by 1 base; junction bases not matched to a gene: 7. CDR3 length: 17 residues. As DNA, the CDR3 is TGTGCCATCAGTGGAGAAGAACAGGGGTCCTATAATTCACCCCTCCACTTT. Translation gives CAISGEEQGSYNSPLHF.

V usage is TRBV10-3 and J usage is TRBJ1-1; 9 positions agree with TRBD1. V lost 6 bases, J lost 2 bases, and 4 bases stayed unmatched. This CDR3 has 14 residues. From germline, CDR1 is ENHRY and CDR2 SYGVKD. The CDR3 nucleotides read TGTGCCATCAGCCGGGACAGGGATAACACTGAAGCTTTCTTT. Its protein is CAISRDRDNTEAFF.

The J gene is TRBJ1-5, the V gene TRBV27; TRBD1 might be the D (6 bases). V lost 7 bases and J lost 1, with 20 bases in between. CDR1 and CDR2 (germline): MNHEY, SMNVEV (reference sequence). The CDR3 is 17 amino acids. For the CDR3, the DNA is TGTGCCAGCACCACTCTCAGGGGAACCCTAAGCAATCAGCCCCAGCATTTT. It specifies CASTTLRGTLSNQPQHF.

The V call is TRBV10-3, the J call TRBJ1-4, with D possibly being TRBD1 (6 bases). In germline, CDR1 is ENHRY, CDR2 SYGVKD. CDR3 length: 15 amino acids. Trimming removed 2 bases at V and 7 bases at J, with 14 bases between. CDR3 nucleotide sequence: TGTGCCATCAGTGAGGTGGACAGCGGGGGTGAAAAACTGTTTTTT. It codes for CAISEVDSGGEKLFF.

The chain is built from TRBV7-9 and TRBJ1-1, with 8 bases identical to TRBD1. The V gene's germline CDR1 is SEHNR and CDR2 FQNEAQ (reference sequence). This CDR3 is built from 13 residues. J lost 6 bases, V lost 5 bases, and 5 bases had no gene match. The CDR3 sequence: CASSIAGGPEAFF. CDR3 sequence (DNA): TGTGCCAGCAGCATCGCAGGGGGCCCTGAAGCTTTCTTT.

The CDR3 DNA reads as TGCGCCAGCCGGCGGACAGGGGACGAAAAACTGTTTTTT. Protein: CASRRTGDEKLFF. V is TRBV4-1 and J is TRBJ1-4; TRBD1 matches at 9 bases. V was clipped by 8 bases and J by 8 bases; unmatched bases: 6. This CDR3 has 13 amino acids. Per germline, CDR1 MGHRA and CDR2 YSYEKL.

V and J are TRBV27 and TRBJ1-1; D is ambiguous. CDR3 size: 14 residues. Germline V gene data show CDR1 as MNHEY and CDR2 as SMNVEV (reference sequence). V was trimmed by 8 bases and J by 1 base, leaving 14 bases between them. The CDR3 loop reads CASHRFESNTEAFF. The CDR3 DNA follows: TGTGCCAGCCACCGGTTTGAGTCGAACACTGAAGCTTTCTTT.

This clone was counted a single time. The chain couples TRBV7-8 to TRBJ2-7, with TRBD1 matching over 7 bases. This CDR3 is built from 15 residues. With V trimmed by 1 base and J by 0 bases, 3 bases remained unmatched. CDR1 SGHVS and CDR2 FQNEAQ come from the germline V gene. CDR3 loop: CASSLEGQISYEQYF. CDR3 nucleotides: TGTGCCAGCAGCTTAGAGGGACAGATCTCCTACGAGCAGTACTTC.